Sequencing of this T cell receptor (beta chain) was carried out in a study of metastatic and nonmetastatic thyroid tumors. Study background: Comparative analysis of repertoires was undertaken across blood and tumor or nodule tissue obtained from malignant and benign thyroid patients. Study-wide results and limits: Malignant tumors reportedly showed significantly higher TCR beta diversity than benign nodules in both blood and tumor.

Original analysis: Across clinicopathological groups, CDR3 differences served as the basis for building a distant-metastasis classifier for papillary thyroid cancer. TCRdb re-clonotyped the PCR reads through MiXCR. These V and J calls rely on TCRdb rather than the paper's analysis. The table shows more than 40,000 clones, with roughly a quarter occurring only once. In the case of this clone: What it binds is unknown. The junction shows a germline mismatch at one end, possibly a read error.

The CDR3 is 15 residues long. Germline-derived CDR1 and CDR2 are SGHTA and FQGNSA. The entire patient cohort was treatment-naive prior to thyroid surgery. V usage is TRBV7-2 and J usage is TRBJ2-1, with D perhaps matching TRBD2 (5 bases). Sequenced sample: tumor tissue. The source is a female donor with papillary thyroid cancer or a benign thyroid nodule (not recorded which). Some clones in this sample may be carry-over from other donors' samples. The CDR3 DNA follows: TGTGCCAGCAGCTTAGGGCGGGTCAATTACAATGATCAGTTCTTC. Its translation is CASSLGRVNYNDQFF.